This entry lists 13 T cell receptor beta chains sequenced from one sample in a study of blood T cell repertoires in COVID-19. Assay: immunoSEQ multiplex PCR; the TCRdb copy retains only in-frame clones and omits some. The repertoire holds roughly 24,000 clones, around 91% seen once, with over 1.5% in the top ten. Sample: peripheral blood. All receptors derive from a woman aged 55-69 years with active COVID-19.

This clone has a handful of counts. The chain employs TRBV19 and TRBJ1-3, with D unresolved. Germline lookup yields CDR1 LNHDA and CDR2 SQIVND (reference sequence). With 9 bases removed from V and 7 bases from J, the gap between germline ends came to 7 bases. CDR3 length: 10 amino acids. The CDR3 DNA reads as TGTGCCAGCTCCCAGAACACCATATATTTT. Translated, it gives CASSQNTIYF.

This sequence joins TRBV7-8 and TRBJ2-5, with 8 nucleotides matching TRBD1. The length of the CDR3 is 15 residues. CDR1 is SGHVS and CDR2 is FQNEAQ in the germline V gene. The ends lost 6 bases at V and 1 base at J; junction bases unmatched: 7. DNA of the CDR3: TGTGCCAGCAGGCAGATCAGGGGGCCCCAAGAGACCCAGTACTTC. Protein product: CASRQIRGPQETQYF.

V gene TRBV11-1 combines with J gene TRBJ2-5; D is perhaps TRBD2 (5 bases). Germline assignment: CDR1 SGHAT and CDR2 FQDESV (reference sequence). Between the trimmed V and J ends, which lost 2 bases and 5 bases, there was a span of 15 bases. The CDR3 loop spans 15 amino acids. DNA for the CDR3: TGTGCCAGCAGCTTACTTCGCAGGCCGGGGGAGACCCAGTACTTC. It yields the protein CASSLLRRPGETQYF.

J is TRBJ1-2 and V is TRBV5-5, with TRBD1 matching over 8 bases. The CDR3 extends over 16 amino acids. Germline V gene sequence: CDR1 SGHKS, CDR2 YYEKEE (reference sequence). The junction had 8 bases not matched to a gene; V was cut back by 2 bases and J by 2 bases. CDR3 in amino acids: CASSFGPGQENYGYTF. The CDR3 DNA follows: TGTGCCAGCAGCTTCGGCCCGGGACAGGAAAACTATGGCTACACCTTC.

The chain combines TRBV21-1 with TRBJ2-4; the table's D gene call, TRBD1, was not cross checked with the DNA. TRBV21-1 is marked as a pseudogene. The CDR3 length is 15 residues. In nucleotides, the CDR3 is TGTGCCAGCAGAAGTTGGGCCGACGCCAAAAACATTCAGTACTTC. It encodes CASRSWADAKNIQYF.

The V and J genes are TRBV3-1 (or the pseudogene TRBV3-2) and TRBJ1-5; D might be TRBD1 (6 bases). Trimming left V 1 base short and J 5 bases short, with 9 bases between. Germline V gives CDR1 LGHDT, CDR2 YNNKEL (reference sequence). This CDR3 spans 14 amino acids. The CDR3 is CASSQGEGDQPQHF. The CDR3 DNA reads as TGTGCCAGCAGCCAAGGGGAGGGGGATCAGCCCCAGCATTTT.

The genes are TRBV5-1 and TRBJ1-5, with TRBD1 as a possible D gene (5 bases). Trimming took off 2 bases at V and 0 bases at J, with 12 bases between the two ends. The CDR3 runs 16 residues. The germline CDR1 and CDR2 sequences are SGHRS and YFSETQ. The CDR3 DNA sequence: TGCGCCAGCAGCTTATCAGGGTCATATAGCAATCAGCCCCAGCATTTT. This translates into CASSLSGSYSNQPQHF.

The chain links TRBV12-3 or TRBV12-4 to TRBJ1-2, with D perhaps matching TRBD1 (5 bases). This CDR3 has 13 residues. Between the trimmed V and J ends, which lost 6 bases and 3 bases, there was a span of 11 bases. The CDR3 here is CASRATGDYGYTF. The DNA of the CDR3 is TGTGCCAGCAGAGCTACGGGGGACTATGGCTACACCTTC.

The V call is TRBV27, the J call TRBJ1-2; 10 bases map to TRBD1. V was clipped by 7 bases and J by 8 bases; unmatched bases: 19. Germline values: CDR1 MNHEY, CDR2 SMNVEV (reference sequence). The CDR3 contains 17 residues. The CDR3 is CASTTYKTGTGVFGYTF. The CDR3 DNA reads TGTGCCAGCACAACTTATAAGACCGGGACAGGGGTGTTCGGCTACACCTTC.

For the CDR3, the DNA is TGTGCCAGCCAGCGGACAGAGCTCTACAATGAGCAGTTCTTC. It translates to CASQRTELYNEQFF. This chain uses TRBV27 with TRBJ2-1; maybe TRBD1 (6 bases). This CDR3 region has 14 residues. The germline V gene has CDR1 MNHEY and CDR2 SMNVEV (reference sequence). Trimming stripped 8 bases from V and 3 bases from J, with 14 bases between.

The chain couples TRBV19 to TRBJ2-6; D unresolved. V lost 2 bases, J lost 2 bases, and 13 bases lay in between. Germline CDR1 and CDR2: LNHDA and SQIVND (reference sequence). The length of the CDR3 is 17 residues. In DNA, the CDR3 is TGTGCCAGTAGTATACTGACATCTACCCCTGGGGCCAACGTCCTGACTTTC. Its translation: CASSILTSTPGANVLTF.

This chain's CDR3 is CASSQDRDRGGEKLFF. The CDR3, as DNA: TGCGCCAGCAGCCAAGATCGGGACAGGGGGGGCGAAAAACTGTTTTTT. J is TRBJ1-4 and V is TRBV4-1, with 11 bases that match TRBD1. Unmatched junction bases numbered 5, after V lost 0 bases and J lost 8 bases. Germline V gene sequence: CDR1 MGHRA, CDR2 YSYEKL. The CDR3 has 16 residues.

The genes are TRBV28 and TRBJ1-5, with TRBD1 identical over 7 bases. CDR1 and CDR2 (germline): MDHEN, SYDVKM. Unmatched junction bases numbered 11, after V lost 6 bases and J lost 6 bases. CDR3 length equals 15 residues. CDR3 loop: CASRAKGGTGQPQHF. The CDR3 DNA is TGTGCCAGCAGAGCTAAAGGGGGCACGGGTCAGCCCCAGCATTTT.